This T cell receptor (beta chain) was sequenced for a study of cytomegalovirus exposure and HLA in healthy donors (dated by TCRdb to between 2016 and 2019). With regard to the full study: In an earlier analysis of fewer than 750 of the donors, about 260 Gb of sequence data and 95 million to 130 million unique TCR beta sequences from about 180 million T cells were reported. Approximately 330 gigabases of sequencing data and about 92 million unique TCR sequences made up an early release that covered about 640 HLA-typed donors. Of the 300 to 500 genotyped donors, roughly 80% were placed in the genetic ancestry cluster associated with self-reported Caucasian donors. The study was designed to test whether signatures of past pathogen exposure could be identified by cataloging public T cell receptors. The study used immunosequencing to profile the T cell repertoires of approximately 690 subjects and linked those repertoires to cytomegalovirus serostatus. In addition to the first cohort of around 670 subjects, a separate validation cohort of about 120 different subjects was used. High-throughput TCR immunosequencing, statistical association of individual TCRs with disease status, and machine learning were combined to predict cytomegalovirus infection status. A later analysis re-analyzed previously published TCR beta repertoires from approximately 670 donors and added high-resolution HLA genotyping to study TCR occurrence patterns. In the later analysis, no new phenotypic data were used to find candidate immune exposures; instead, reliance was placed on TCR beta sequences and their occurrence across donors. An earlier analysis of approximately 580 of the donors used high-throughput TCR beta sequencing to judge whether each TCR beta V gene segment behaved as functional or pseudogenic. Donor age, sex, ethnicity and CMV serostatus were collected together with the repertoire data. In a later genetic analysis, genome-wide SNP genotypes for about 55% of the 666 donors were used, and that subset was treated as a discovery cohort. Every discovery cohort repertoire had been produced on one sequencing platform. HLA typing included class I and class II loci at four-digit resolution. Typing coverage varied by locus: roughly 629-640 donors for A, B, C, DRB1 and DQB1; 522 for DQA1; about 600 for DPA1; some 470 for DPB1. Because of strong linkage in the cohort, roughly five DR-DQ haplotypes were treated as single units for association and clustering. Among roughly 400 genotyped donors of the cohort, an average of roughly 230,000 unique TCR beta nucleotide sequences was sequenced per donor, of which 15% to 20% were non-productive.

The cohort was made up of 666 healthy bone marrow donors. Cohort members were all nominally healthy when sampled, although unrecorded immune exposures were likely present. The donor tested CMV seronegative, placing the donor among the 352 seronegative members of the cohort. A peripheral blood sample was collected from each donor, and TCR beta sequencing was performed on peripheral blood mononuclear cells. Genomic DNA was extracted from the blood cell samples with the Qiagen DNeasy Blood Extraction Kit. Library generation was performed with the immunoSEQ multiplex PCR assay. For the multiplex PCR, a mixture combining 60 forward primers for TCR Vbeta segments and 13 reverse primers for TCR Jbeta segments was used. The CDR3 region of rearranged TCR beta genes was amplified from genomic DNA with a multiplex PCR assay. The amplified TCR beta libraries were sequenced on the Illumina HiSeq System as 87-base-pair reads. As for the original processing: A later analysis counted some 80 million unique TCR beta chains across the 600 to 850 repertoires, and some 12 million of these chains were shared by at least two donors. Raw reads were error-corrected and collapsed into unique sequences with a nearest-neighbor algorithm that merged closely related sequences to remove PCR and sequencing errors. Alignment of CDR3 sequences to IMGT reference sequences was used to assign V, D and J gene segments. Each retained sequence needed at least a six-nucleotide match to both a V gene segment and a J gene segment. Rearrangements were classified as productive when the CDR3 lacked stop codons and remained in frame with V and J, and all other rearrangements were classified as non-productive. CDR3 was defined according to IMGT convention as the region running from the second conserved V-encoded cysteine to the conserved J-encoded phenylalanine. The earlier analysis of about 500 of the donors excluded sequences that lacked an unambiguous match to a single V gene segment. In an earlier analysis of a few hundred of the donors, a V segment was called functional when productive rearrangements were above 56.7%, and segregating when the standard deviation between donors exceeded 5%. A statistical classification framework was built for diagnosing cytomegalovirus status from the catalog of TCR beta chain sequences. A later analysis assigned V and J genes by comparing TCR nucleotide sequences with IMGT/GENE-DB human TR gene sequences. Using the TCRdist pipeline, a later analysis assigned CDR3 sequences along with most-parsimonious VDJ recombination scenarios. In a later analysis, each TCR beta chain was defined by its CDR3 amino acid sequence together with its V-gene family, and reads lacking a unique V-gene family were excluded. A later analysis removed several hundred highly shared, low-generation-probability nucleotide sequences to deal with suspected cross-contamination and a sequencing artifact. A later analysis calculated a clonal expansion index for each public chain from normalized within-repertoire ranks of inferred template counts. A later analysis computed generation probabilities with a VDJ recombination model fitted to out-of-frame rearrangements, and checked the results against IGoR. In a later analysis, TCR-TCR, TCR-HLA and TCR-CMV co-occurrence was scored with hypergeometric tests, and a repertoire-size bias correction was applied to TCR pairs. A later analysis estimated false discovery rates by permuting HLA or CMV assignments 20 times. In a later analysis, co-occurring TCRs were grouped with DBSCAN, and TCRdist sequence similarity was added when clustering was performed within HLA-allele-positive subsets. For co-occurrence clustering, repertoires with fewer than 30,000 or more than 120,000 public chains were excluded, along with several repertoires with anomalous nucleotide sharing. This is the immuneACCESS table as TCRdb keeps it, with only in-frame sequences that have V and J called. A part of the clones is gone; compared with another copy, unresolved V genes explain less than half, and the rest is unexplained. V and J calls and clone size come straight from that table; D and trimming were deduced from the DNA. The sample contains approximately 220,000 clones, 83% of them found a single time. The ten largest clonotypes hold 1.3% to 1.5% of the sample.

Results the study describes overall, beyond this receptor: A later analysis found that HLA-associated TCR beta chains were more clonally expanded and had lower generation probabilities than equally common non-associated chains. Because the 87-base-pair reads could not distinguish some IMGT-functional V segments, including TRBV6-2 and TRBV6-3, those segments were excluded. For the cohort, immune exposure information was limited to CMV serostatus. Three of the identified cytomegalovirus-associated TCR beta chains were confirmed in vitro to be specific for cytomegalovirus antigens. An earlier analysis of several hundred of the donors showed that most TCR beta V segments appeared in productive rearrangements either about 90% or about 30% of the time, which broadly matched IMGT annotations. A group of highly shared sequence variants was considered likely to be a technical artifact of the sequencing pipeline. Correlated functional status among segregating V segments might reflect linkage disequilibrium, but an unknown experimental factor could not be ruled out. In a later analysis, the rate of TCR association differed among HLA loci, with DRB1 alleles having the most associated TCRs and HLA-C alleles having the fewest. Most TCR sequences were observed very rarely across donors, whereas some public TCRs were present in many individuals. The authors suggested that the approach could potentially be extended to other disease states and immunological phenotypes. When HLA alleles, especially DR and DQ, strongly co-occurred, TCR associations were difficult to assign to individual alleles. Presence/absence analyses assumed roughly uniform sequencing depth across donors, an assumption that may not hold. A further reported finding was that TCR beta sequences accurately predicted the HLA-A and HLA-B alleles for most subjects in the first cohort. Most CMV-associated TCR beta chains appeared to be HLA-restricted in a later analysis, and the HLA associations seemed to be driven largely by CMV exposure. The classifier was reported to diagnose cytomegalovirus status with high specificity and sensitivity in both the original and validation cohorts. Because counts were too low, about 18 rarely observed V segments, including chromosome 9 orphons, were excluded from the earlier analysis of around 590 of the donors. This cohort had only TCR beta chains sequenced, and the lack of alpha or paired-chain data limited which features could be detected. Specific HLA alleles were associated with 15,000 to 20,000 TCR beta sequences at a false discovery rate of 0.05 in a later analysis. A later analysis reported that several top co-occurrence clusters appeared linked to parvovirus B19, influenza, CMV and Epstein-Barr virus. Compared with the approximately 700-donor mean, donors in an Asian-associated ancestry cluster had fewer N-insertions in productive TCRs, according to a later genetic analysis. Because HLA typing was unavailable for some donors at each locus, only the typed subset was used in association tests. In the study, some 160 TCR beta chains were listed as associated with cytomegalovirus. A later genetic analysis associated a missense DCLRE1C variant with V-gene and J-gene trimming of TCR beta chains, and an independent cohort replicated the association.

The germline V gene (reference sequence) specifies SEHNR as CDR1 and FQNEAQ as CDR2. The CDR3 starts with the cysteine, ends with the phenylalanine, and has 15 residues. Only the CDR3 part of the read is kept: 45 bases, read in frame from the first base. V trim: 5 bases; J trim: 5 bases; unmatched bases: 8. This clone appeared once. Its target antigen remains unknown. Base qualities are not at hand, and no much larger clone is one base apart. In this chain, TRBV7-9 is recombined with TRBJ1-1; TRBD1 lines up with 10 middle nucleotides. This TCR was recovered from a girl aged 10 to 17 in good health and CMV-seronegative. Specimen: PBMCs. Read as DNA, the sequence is TGTGCCAGCAGCCCGACCGGGACAGGGGATACTGAAGCTTTCTTT. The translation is CASSPTGTGDTEAFF.